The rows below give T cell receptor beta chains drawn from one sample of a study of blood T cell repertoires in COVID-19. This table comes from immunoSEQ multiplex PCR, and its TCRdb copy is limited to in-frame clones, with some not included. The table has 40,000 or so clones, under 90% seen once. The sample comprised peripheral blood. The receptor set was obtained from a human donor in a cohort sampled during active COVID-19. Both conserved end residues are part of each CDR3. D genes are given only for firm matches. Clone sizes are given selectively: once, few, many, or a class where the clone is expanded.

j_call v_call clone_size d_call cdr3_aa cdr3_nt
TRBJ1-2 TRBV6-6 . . CASSSISQGLAGGYTF TGTGCCAGCAGTTCGATATCACAGGGTCTTGCCGGTGGCTACACCTTC
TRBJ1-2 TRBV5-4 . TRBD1 CASSAISAGGRYGYTF TGTGCCAGCAGCGCCATCTCCGCAGGGGGAAGGTATGGCTACACCTTC
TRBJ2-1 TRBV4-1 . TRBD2 CASSPAGGGYNEQFF TGCGCCAGCAGCCCAGCGGGGGGGGGCTACAATGAGCAGTTCTTC
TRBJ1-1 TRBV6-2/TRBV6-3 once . CASSSPLMNTEAFF TGTGCCAGCAGTTCCCCCTTAATGAACACTGAAGCTTTCTTT
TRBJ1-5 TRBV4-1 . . CASSQDEGGNQPQHF TGCGCCAGCAGCCAAGACGAGGGAGGGAATCAGCCCCAGCATTTT
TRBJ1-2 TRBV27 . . CASSFGSGYGYTF TGTGCCAGCAGTTTCGGCAGCGGTTATGGCTACACCTTC
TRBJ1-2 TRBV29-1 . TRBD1 CSVDRGLGGYTF TGCAGCGTTGATAGGGGGCTGGGGGGCTACACCTTC
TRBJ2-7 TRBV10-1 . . CASSEGVEQYF TGCGCCAGCAGTGAAGGGGTCGAGCAGTACTTC
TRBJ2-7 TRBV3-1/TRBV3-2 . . CASSQTRYEQYF TGTGCCAGCAGCCAAACTAGATACGAGCAGTACTTC
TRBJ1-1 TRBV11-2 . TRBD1 CASSLGQGPILNTEAFF TGTGCCAGCAGCTTGGGACAGGGGCCAATCTTAAACACTGAAGCTTTCTTT
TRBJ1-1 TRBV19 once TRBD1 CASSTIPGQGANTEAFF TGTGCCAGTAGTACAATCCCGGGACAGGGGGCGAACACTGAAGCTTTCTTT
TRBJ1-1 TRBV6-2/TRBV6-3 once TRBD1 CASSYWDSEAFF TGTGCCAGCAGTTACTGGGACAGTGAAGCTTTCTTT
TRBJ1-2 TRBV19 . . CASSEIPGYGYTF TGTGCCAGTAGTGAAATCCCGGGTTATGGCTACACCTTC
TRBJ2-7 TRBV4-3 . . CASSPGAGDYEQYF TGCGCCAGCAGCCCAGGCGCAGGGGACTACGAGCAGTACTTC
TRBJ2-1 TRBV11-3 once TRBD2 CASSLGASGEISEQFF TGTGCCAGCAGCTTAGGGGCTAGCGGGGAAATTAGTGAGCAGTTCTTC
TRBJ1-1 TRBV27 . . CASSLNWAGEAFF TGTGCCAGCAGTTTAAATTGGGCCGGTGAAGCTTTCTTT
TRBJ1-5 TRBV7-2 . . CASSLRSGNNQPQHF TGTGCCAGCAGCTTAAGGTCAGGGAACAATCAGCCCCAGCATTTT
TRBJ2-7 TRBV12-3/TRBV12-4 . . CASSLGSHEQYF TGTGCCAGCAGTTTGGGCAGCCACGAGCAGTACTTC
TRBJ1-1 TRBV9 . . CASSVGGRGTEAFF TGTGCCAGCAGCGTAGGTGGCAGAGGTACTGAAGCTTTCTTT
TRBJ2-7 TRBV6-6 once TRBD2 CASSYSAGGRGEQYF TGTGCCAGCAGTTACTCGGCGGGGGGGCGTGGGGAGCAGTACTTC
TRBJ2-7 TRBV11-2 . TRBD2 CASSFLTSGASSYEQYF TGTGCCAGCAGCTTCCTGACTAGCGGGGCCTCTTCCTACGAGCAGTACTTC
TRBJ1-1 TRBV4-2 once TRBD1 CASSQFNRGTEAFF TGTGCCAGCAGCCAATTTAACAGGGGCACTGAAGCTTTCTTT
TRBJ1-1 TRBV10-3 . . CASDQGNPNTEAFF TGTGCCAGCGATCAGGGCAATCCGAACACTGAAGCTTTCTTT
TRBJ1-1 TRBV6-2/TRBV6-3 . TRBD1 CASSPRGHAEAFF TGTGCCAGCAGCCCCAGGGGGCACGCTGAAGCTTTCTTT
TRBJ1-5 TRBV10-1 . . CAKRTVNSNQPQHF TGCGCCAAAAGGACAGTGAATAGCAATCAGCCCCAGCATTTT
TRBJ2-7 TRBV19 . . CASSMGTGNYEQYF TGTGCCAGTAGTATGGGAACAGGGAACTACGAGCAGTACTTC
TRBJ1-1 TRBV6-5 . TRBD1 CASIQQGDTEAFF TGTGCCAGCATTCAGCAGGGGGACACTGAAGCTTTCTTT
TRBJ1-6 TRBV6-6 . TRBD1 CASSSGGANSPLHF TGTGCCAGCAGTTCAGGGGGCGCGAATTCACCCCTCCACTTT
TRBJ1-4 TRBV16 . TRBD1 CASSQWTGVEKLFF TGTGCCAGCAGCCAATGGACAGGGGTTGAAAAACTGTTTTTT
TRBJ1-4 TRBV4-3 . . CASSQDSRARGEKLFF TGCGCCAGCAGCCAAGATTCAAGGGCCAGGGGTGAAAAACTGTTTTTT
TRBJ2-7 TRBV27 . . CASSLVPRQYEQYF TGTGCCAGCAGTCTCGTCCCACGACAGTACGAGCAGTACTTC
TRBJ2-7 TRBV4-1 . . CASSQDFKGLMTDSYEQYF TGCGCCAGCAGCCAAGATTTCAAAGGGCTAATGACAGACTCCTACGAGCAGTACTTC
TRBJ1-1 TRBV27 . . CASTPAGRQGTEAFF TGTGCCAGCACCCCCGCCGGGCGGCAGGGAACTGAAGCTTTCTTT
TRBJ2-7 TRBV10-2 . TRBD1 CASSDPPGQGAYEQYF TGCGCCAGCAGTGACCCACCGGGACAGGGGGCCTACGAGCAGTACTTC
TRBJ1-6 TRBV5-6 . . CASSLERMGTYNSPLHF TGTGCCAGCAGCTTGGAAAGGATGGGCACCTATAATTCACCCCTCCACTTT
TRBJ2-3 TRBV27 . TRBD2 CASLSGLAGTDTQYF TGTGCCAGCCTTTCAGGACTAGCGGGGACAGATACGCAGTATTTT